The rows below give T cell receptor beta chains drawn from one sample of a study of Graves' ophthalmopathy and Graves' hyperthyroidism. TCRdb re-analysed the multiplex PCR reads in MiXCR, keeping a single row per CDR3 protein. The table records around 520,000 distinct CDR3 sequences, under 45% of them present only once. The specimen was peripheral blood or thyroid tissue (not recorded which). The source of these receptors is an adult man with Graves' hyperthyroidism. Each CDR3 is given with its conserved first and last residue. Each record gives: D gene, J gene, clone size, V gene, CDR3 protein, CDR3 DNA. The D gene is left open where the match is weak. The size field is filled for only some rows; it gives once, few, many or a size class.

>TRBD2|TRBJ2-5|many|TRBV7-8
CASRVAGGGYQETQYF
TGTGCCAGCAGAGTAGCGGGAGGCGGGTACCAAGAGACCCAGTACTTC
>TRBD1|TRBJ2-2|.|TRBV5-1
CASSGTGGVDTGELFF
TGCGCCAGCAGCGGTACAGGGGGCGTCGACACCGGGGAGCTGTTTTTT
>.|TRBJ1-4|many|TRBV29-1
CSAYPSSGVLFF
TGCAGCGCTTATCCCTCATCAGGGGTACTGTTTTTT
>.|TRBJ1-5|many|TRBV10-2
CASSSGQLNQPQHF
TGTGCCAGCAGCTCCGGACAGCTTAATCAGCCCCAGCATTTT
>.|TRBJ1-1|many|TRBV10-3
CAISEGPEAFF
TGTGCCATCAGTGAGGGTCCCGAAGCTTTCTTT
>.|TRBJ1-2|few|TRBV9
CASSVEGPGYTF
TGTGCCAGCAGCGTAGAAGGTCCTGGCTACACCTTC
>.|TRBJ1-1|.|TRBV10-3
CAISEPPSGNTEAFF
TGTGCCATCAGTGAGCCTCCGTCCGGGAACACTGAAGCTTTCTTT
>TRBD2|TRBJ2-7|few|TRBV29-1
CSVVGTSGTYEQYF
TGCAGCGTTGTGGGGACTAGCGGAACCTACGAGCAGTACTTC
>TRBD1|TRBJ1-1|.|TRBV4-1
CASSQGQGAPTLNTEAFF
TGCGCCAGCAGCCAAGGACAGGGGGCCCCAACGTTGAACACTGAAGCTTTCTTT
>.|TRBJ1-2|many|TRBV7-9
CASSSMMLANYGYTF
TGTGCCAGCAGTTCCATGATGTTAGCTAACTATGGCTACACCTTC
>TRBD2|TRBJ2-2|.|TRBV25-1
CASSLRLGTSGSFGELFF
TGTGCCAGCAGTTTACGCCTTGGGACTAGCGGGAGTTTCGGGGAGCTGTTTTTT
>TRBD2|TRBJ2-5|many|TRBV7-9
CASSPTTSGGETQYF
TGTGCCAGCAGCCCGACGACTAGCGGGGGGGAGACCCAGTACTTC
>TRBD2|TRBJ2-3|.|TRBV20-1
CSAHLGTSGATDTQYF
TGCAGTGCACACCTCGGGACTAGCGGTGCCACAGATACGCAGTATTTT
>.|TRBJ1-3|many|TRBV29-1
CSVVHKRNTIYF
TGCAGCGTCGTGCACAAAAGAAACACCATATATTTT
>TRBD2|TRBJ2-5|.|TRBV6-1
CASSWTSGIFYF
TGTGCCAGCAGTTGGACTAGCGGGATTTTCTACTTC
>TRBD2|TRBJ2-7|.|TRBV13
CASSLGGPGGPYEQYF
TGTGCCAGCAGCTTAGGCGGCCCGGGGGGGCCCTACGAGCAGTACTTC
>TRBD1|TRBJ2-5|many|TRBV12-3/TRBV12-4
CASSRKGTGQETQYF
TGTGCCAGCAGCAGAAAAGGGACAGGGCAAGAGACCCAGTACTTC
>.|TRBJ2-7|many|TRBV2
CATKGRTYEQYF
TGTGCCACCAAAGGACGGACCTACGAGCAGTACTTC
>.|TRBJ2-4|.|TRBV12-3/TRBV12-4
CASSPGFRGAKNIQYF
TGTGCCAGCAGTCCTGGCTTTCGGGGGGCCAAAAACATTCAGTACTTC
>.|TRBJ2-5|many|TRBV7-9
CASSSLGETQYF
TGTGCCAGCAGCTCGCTTGGGGAGACCCAGTACTTC
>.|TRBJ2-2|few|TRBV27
CASSPVQGWELFF
TGTGCCAGCAGTCCCGTACAGGGTTGGGAGCTGTTTTTT
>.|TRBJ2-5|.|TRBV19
CASSSLGIRSYEQYF
TGTGCCAGTTCTTCCTTAGGCATCCGCTCCTACGAGCAGTACTTT
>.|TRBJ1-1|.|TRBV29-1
CSLVAGPGGTEAFF
TGCAGCTTGGTGGCAGGGCCAGGCGGCACTGAAGCTTTCTTT
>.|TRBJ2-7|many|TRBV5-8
CASSLDPETAAYEQYF
TGTGCCAGCAGCTTGGATCCGGAGACGGCGGCCTACGAGCAGTACTTC
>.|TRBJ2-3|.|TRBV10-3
CAISGYTDTQYF
TGTGCCATCTCCGGGTATACAGATACGCAGTATTTT